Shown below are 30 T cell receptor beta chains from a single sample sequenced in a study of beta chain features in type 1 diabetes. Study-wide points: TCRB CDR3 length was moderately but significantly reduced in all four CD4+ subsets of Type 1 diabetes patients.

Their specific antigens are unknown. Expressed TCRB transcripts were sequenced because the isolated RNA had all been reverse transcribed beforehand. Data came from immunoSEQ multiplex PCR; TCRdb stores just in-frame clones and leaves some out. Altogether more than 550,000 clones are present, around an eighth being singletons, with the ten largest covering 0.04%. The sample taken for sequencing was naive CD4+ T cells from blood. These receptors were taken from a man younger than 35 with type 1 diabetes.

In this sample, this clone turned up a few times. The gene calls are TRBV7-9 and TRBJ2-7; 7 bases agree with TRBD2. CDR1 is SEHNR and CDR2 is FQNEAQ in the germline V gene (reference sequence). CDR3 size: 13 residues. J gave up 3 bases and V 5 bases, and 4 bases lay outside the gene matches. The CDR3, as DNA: TGTGCCAGCAGCCAAAGGACTAGCTACGAGCAGTACTTC. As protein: CASSQRTSYEQYF.

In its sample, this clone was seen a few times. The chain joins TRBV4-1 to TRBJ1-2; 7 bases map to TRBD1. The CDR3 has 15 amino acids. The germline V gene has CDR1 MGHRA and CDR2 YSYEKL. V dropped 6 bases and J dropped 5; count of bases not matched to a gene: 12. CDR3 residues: CASRPLLDRTYGYTF. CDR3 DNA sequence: TGCGCCAGCAGACCCCTTTTGGACAGGACATATGGCTACACCTTC.

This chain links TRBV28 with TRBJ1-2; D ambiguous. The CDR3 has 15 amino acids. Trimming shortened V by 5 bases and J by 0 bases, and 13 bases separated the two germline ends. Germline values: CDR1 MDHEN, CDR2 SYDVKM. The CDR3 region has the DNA TGTGCCAGCAGTGCCACTAAAGCCTCTAACTATGGCTACACCTTC. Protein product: CASSATKASNYGYTF.

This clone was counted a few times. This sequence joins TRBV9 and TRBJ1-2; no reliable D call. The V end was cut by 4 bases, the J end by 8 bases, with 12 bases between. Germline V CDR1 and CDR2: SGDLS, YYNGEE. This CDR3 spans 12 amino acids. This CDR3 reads CASSRIEGGYTF. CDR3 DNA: TGTGCCAGCAGCAGGATCGAGGGAGGCTACACCTTC.

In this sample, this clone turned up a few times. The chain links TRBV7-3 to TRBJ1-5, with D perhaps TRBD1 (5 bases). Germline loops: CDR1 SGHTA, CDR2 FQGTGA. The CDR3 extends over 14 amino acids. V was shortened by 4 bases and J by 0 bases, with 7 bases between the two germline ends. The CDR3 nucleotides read TGTGCCAGCAGCTCAGGGAGTAGCAATCAGCCCCAGCATTTT. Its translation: CASSSGSSNQPQHF.

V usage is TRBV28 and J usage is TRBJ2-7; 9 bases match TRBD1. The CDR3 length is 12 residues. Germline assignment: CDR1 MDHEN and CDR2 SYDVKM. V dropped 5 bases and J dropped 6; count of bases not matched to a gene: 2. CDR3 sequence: CASSNRGLEQYF. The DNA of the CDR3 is TGTGCCAGCAGTAACAGGGGGCTCGAGCAGTACTTC.

In DNA, the CDR3 is TGTGCCAGCAGCCCTAGGACTAGCGGGAGAGGTACGCAGTATTTT. It codes for CASSPRTSGRGTQYF. The chain links TRBV14 to TRBJ2-3; 13 bases are a match to TRBD2. This CDR3 is built from 15 residues. Germline CDR1 reads SGHDN; CDR2 reads FVKESK. After removal of 4 bases from V and 8 bases from J, the junction contained 6 bases not matched to a gene.

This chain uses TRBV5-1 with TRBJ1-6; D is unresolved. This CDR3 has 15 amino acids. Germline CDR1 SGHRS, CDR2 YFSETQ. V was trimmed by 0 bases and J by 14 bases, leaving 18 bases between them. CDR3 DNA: TGCGCCAGCAGCTTGGGAAGTCAGCCGCCGAGTTCCCTCCACTTT. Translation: CASSLGSQPPSSLHF. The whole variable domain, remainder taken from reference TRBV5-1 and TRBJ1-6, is KAGVTQTPRYLIKTRGQQVTLSCSPISGHRSVSWYQQTPGQGLQFLFEYFSETQRNKGNFPGRFSGRQFSNSRSEMNVSTLELGDSALYLCASSLGSQPPSSLHFGNGTRLTVT.

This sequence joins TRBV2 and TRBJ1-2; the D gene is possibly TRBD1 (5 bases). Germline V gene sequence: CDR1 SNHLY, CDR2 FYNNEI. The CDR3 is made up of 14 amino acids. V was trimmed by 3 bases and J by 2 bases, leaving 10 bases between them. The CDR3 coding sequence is TGTGCCAGCAGTGATGAGGCAGGGAACTATGGCTACACCTTC. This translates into CASSDEAGNYGYTF.

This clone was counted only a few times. CDR3 sequence reads: CASSLGLAGGPYNEQFF. DNA for the CDR3: TGTGCCAGCAGCTTAGGACTAGCGGGAGGGCCTTACAATGAGCAGTTCTTC. The rearrangement joins TRBV7-9 to TRBJ2-1; 14 bases agree with TRBD2. The CDR3 has 17 residues. V lost 1 base and J lost 4; bases outside the gene matches: 3. The V gene's germline CDR1 is SEHNR and CDR2 FQNEAQ (reference sequence). Combining the CDR3 with reference TRBV7-9 and TRBJ2-1 gives the whole variable domain DTGVSQNPRHKITKRGQNVTFRCDPISEHNRLYWYRQTLGQGPEFLTYFQNEAQLEKSRLLSDRFSAERPKGSFSTLEIQRTEQGDSAMYLCASSLGLAGGPYNEQFFGPGTRLTVL.

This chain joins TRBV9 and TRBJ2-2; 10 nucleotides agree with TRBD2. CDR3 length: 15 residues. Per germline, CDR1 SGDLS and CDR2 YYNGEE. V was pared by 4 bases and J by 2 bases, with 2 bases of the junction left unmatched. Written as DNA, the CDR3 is TGTGCCAGCAGCACTAGCGGGGCCAACACCGGGGAGCTGTTTTTT. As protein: CASSTSGANTGELFF.

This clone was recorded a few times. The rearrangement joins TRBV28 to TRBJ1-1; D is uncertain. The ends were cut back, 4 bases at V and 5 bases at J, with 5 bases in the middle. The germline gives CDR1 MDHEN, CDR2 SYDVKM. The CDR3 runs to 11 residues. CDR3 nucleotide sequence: TGTGCCAGCAGTTCGGGAACTGAAGCTTTCTTT. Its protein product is CASSSGTEAFF.

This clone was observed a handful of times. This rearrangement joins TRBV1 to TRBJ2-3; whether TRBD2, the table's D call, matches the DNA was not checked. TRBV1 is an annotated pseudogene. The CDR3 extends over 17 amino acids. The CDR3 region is CTSSQEALAGGSDTQYF. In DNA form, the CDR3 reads TGCACCAGCAGCCAAGAGGCACTAGCGGGAGGTTCAGATACGCAGTATTTT.

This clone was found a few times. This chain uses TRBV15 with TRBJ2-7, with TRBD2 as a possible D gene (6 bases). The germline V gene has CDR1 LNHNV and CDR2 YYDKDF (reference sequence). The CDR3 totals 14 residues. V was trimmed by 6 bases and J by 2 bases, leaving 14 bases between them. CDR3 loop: CATSGRGTPYEQYF. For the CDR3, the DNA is TGTGCCACCAGTGGTCGCGGGACCCCCTACGAGCAGTACTTC.

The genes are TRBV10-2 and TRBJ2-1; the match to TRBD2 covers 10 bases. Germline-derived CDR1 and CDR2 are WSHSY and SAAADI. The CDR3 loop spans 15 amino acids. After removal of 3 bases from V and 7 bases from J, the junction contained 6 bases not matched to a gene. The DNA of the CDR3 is TGCGCCAGCAGTGACCCGGGACTAGCGCGGAATGAGCAGTTCTTC. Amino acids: CASSDPGLARNEQFF.

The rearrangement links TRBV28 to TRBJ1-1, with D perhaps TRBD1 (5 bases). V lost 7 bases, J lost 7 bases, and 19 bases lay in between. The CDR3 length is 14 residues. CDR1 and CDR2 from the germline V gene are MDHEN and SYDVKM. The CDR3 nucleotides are TGTGCCAGCACCCTAGGGGTTTTGCAAGGTGAAGCTTTCTTT. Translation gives CASTLGVLQGEAFF.

CDR3 bases: TGCGCCAGCAGCTTGGGGGCCGCTAACACCGGGGAGCTGTTTTTT. It codes for CASSLGAANTGELFF. The gene calls are TRBV5-1 and TRBJ2-2; D is unresolved. This CDR3 has 15 residues. Deletions cut 0 bases from V and 2 bases from J, with 8 bases between. In germline, CDR1 is SGHRS, CDR2 YFSETQ. The full variable domain, with the rest looked up from reference TRBV5-1 and TRBJ2-2, is KAGVTQTPRYLIKTRGQQVTLSCSPISGHRSVSWYQQTPGQGLQFLFEYFSETQRNKGNFPGRFSGRQFSNSRSEMNVSTLELGDSALYLCASSLGAANTGELFFGEGSRLTVL.

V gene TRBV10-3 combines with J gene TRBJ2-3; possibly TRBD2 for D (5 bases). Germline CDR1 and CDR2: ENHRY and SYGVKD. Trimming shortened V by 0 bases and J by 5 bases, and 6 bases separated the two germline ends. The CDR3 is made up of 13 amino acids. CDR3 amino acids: CAISESGVDTQYF. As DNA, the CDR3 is TGTGCCATCAGTGAGTCGGGAGTAGATACGCAGTATTTT.

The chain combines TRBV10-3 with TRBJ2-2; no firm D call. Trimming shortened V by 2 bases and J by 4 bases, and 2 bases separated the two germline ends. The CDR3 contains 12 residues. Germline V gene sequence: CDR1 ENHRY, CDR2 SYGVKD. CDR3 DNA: TGTGCCATCAGTGAGGGCACCGGGGAGCTGTTTTTT. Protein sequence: CAISEGTGELFF.

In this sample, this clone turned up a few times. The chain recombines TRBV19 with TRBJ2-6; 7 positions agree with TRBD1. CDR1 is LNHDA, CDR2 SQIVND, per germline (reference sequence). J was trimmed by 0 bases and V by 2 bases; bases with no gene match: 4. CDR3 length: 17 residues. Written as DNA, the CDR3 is TGTGCCAGTAGTATAAGGACAGGCGCCTCTGGGGCCAACGTCCTGACTTTC. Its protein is CASSIRTGASGANVLTF.

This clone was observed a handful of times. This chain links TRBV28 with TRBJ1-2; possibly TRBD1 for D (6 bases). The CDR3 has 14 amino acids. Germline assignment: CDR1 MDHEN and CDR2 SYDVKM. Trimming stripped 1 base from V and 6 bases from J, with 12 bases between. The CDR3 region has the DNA TGTGCCAGCAGTTTATCCGCAGACAGGCATGGCTACACCTTC. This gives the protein CASSLSADRHGYTF.

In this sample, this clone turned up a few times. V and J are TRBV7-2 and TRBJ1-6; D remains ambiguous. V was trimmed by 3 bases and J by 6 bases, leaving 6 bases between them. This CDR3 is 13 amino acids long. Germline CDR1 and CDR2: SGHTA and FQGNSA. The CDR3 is CASSFYPNSPLHF. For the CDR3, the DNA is TGTGCCAGCAGCTTCTATCCTAATTCACCCCTCCACTTT.

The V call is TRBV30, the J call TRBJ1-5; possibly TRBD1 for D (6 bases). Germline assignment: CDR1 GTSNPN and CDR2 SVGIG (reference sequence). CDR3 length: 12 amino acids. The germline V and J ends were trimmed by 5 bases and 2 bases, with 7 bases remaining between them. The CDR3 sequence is CAWAGGNQPQHF. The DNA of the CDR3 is TGTGCCTGGGCAGGGGGCAATCAGCCCCAGCATTTT.

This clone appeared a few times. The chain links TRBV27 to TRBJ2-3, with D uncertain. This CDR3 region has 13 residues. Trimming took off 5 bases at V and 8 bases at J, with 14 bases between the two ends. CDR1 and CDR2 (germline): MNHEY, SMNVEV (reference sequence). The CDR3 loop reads CASSTDRLGTQYF. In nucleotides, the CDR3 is TGTGCCAGCAGTACCGATCGGCTGGGTACGCAGTATTTT.

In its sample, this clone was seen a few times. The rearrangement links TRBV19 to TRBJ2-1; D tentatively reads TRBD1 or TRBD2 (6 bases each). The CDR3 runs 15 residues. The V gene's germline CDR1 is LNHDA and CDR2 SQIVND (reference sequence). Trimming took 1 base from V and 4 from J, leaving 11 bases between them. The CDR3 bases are TGTGCCAGTAGTATAGGGGGGGCTACATACAATGAGCAGTTCTTC. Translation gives CASSIGGATYNEQFF.

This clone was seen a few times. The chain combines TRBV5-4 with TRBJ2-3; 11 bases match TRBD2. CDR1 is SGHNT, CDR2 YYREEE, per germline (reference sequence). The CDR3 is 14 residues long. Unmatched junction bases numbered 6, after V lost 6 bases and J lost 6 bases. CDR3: CASTGTSGRDTQYF. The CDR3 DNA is TGTGCCAGCACCGGGACTAGCGGAAGGGATACGCAGTATTTT. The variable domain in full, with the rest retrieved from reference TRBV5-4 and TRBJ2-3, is ETGVTQSPTHLIKTRGQQVTLRCSSQSGHNTVSWYQQALGQGPQFIFQYYREEENGRGNFPPRFSGLQFPNYSSELNVNALELDDSALYLCASTGTSGRDTQYFGPGTRLTVL.

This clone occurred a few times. CDR3 sequence reads: CSAAQGNGNTIYF. The CDR3 DNA reads as TGCAGCGCCGCACAGGGGAATGGAAACACCATATATTTT. V usage is TRBV29-1 and J usage is TRBJ1-3; 7 positions match TRBD1. The CDR3 totals 13 residues. V shed 7 bases and J 3 bases; nucleotides not matched to a gene: 6. The germline CDR1 and CDR2 sequences are SQVTM and ANQGSEA. Full variable domain (rest looked up from reference TRBV29-1 and TRBJ1-3): SAVISQKPSRDICQRGTSLTIQCQVDSQVTMMFWYRQQPGQSLTLIATANQGSEATYESGFVIDKFPISRPNLTFSTLTVSNMSPEDSSIYLCSAAQGNGNTIYFGEGSWLTVV.

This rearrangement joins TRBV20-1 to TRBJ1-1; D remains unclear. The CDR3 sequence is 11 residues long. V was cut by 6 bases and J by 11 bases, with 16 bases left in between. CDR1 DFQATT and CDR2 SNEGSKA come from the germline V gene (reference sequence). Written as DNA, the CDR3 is TGCAGTGCATCAGACGTGGGTAGGGCTTTCTTT. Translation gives CSASDVGRAFF.

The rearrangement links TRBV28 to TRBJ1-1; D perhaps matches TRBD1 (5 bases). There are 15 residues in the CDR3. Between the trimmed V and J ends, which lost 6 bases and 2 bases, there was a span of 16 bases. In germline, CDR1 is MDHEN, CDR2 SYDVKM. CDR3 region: CASRGADSLNTEAFF. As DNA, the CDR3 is TGTGCCAGCAGGGGAGCAGACAGCCTAAACACTGAAGCTTTCTTT. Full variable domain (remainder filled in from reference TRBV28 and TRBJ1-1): DVKVTQSSRYLVKRTGEKVFLECVQDMDHENMFWYRQDPGLGLRLIYFSYDVKMKEKGDIPEGYSVSREKKERFSLILESASTNQTSMYLCASRGADSLNTEAFFGQGTRLTVV.

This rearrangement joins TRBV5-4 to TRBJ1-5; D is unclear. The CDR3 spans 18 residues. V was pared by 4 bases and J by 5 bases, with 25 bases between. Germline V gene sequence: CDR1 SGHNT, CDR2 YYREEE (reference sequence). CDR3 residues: CASSTGPFRHQFDQPQHF. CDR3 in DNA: TGTGCCAGCAGCACTGGCCCATTCCGGCATCAATTCGATCAGCCCCAGCATTTT.